Shown below are 8 T cell receptor beta chains from a single sample sequenced in a study of blood T cell repertoires in COVID-19 (TCRdb year 2020). Library method: the immunoSEQ multiplex PCR assay. The source is immuneACCESS, and TCRdb retained only in-frame sequences with V and J called. Part of the clones is not carried over; for the studies checked, unresolved V genes explain less than half of this, and the remainder is unexplained. Counted in this sample were about 59,000 clones; roughly 70% of them appeared once. The top ten clones comprise about 17% of the sample. Sequences were obtained from peripheral blood. These receptors all stem from a woman aged 45-59 years with active or convalescent COVID-19.

The chain is built from TRBV4-2 and TRBJ2-1, with a weak D call TRBD2 (6 bases). Deletions cut 1 base from V and 5 bases from J, with 15 bases between. In germline, CDR1 is LGHNA, CDR2 YNFKEQ. This CDR3 has 16 amino acids. CDR3 nucleotide sequence: TGTGCCAGCAGCCAAGCCTCCGGGACTGGAGACAATGAGCAGTTCTTC. Residues: CASSQASGTGDNEQFF.

The chain couples TRBV11-2 to TRBJ2-2; D is possibly TRBD1 (5 bases). The CDR3 is 15 amino acids. Between the trimmed V and J ends, which lost 1 base and 7 bases, there was a span of 13 bases. From germline, CDR1 is SGHAT and CDR2 FQNNGV. This CDR3 is CASSLGFRAHGELFF. CDR3 sequence (DNA): TGTGCCAGCAGCTTAGGGTTCAGGGCTCACGGGGAGCTGTTTTTT.

This clone was seen once. The chain links TRBV7-2 to TRBJ2-7, with a possible D match to TRBD1 (5 bases). V dropped 1 base and J dropped 0 bases, with 10 bases sitting between them. This CDR3 region has 15 residues. In germline, CDR1 is SGHTA, CDR2 FQGNSA. CDR3 DNA sequence: TGTGCCAGCAGCTTAGGGGGCGGAAGCTCCTACGAGCAGTACTTC. It is translated as CASSLGGGSSYEQYF.

The chain couples TRBV2 to TRBJ2-3; TRBD1 aligns across 7 bases. The germline V gene encodes CDR1 SNHLY and CDR2 FYNNEI. CDR3 length: 14 amino acids. V trimming: 4 bases; J trimming: 1 base; junction bases outside the gene matches: 2. The CDR3 loop reads CASSVGQGTDTQYF. The CDR3 DNA reads TGTGCCAGCAGTGTAGGACAGGGCACAGATACGCAGTATTTT.

This chain uses TRBV7-7 with TRBJ2-5; maybe TRBD2 (5 bases). CDR1 is SSHAT and CDR2 is FNYEAQ in the germline V gene (reference sequence). The V end was cut by 5 bases, the J end by 5 bases, with 12 bases between. This CDR3 spans 13 amino acids. In DNA, the CDR3 is TGTGCCAGCAGCCAAACTAGTTTGGAGACCCAGTACTTC. As protein: CASSQTSLETQYF.

The genes are TRBV5-5 and TRBJ2-3; no reliable D call. CDR1 and CDR2 from the germline V gene are SGHKS and YYEKEE (reference sequence). The V end was cut by 1 base, the J end by 1 base, with 13 bases between. This CDR3 has 16 residues. The CDR3 sequence: CASSLRSVMGTDTQYF. DNA for the CDR3: TGTGCCAGCAGCTTGAGATCGGTGATGGGCACAGATACGCAGTATTTT.

This clone has only a few counts. The rearrangement joins TRBV2 to TRBJ2-1; 11 bases agree with TRBD2. This CDR3 spans 15 amino acids. The germline gives CDR1 SNHLY, CDR2 FYNNEI. With V trimmed by 7 bases and J by 3 bases, 5 bases remained unmatched. The CDR3 reads CASKPGTSGYNEQFF. In nucleotides, the CDR3 is TGTGCCAGCAAACCCGGGACTAGCGGCTACAATGAGCAGTTCTTC.

Only one count was recorded for this clone. The chain joins TRBV7-2 to TRBJ2-2; no firm D call. Per the germline V gene, CDR1 is SGHTA and CDR2 is FQGNSA. The CDR3 extends over 15 amino acids. The V gene lost 0 bases and the J gene lost 1 base, with 6 bases spanning the gap. This CDR3 is CASSLALGNTGELFF. CDR3 DNA sequence: TGTGCCAGCAGCTTAGCGCTAGGGAACACCGGGGAGCTGTTTTTT.